One sample yielded the 26 T cell receptor beta chains listed below, sequenced in a study of CD8 T cells in Susac syndrome. RNA, at about 0.45 to 1 ug, was reverse transcribed with random hexamers. Via MiXCR, TCRdb re-called the immunoSEQ multiplex PCR reads, giving one row per CDR3 protein. Of 84,000 or so distinct CDR3 sequences listed, around 93% are singletons. The sequenced material came from CD8+ T cells from PBMCs. The receptors originated from a human donor with Susac syndrome.

The chain is built from TRBV6-5 and TRBJ2-3; no clear D gene. V was shortened by 2 bases and J by 2 bases, with 8 bases between the two germline ends. There are 14 residues in the CDR3. Germline V gene lookup returns CDR1 MNHEY and CDR2 SVGAGI. For the CDR3, the DNA is TGTGCCAGCAGTTACGAAAAAGCCACAGATACGCAGTATTTT. Protein: CASSYEKATDTQYF.

This chain joins TRBV11-2 and TRBJ1-1, with a weak D call TRBD1 (5 bases). Between the trimmed V and J ends, which lost 5 bases and 4 bases, there was a span of 14 bases. The CDR3 contains 14 residues. The V gene's germline CDR1 is SGHAT and CDR2 FQNNGV. The CDR3 loop reads CASSPWDGFTEAFF. The CDR3, as DNA: TGTGCCAGCAGCCCCTGGGACGGTTTCACTGAAGCTTTCTTT.

This chain connects TRBV29-1 to TRBJ2-1; 9 nucleotides agree with TRBD1. CDR1 SQVTM and CDR2 ANQGSEA come from the germline V gene. This CDR3 is 14 amino acids long. After removal of 2 bases from V and 8 bases from J, the junction contained 7 bases not matched to a gene. In nucleotides, the CDR3 is TGCAGCGTTGAACCGTACAGGGGGCCCGATGAGCAGTTCTTC. Translating it yields CSVEPYRGPDEQFF.

The V call is TRBV9, the J call TRBJ2-7; D is unclear. This CDR3 region has 16 residues. Germline V CDR1 and CDR2: SGDLS, YYNGEE. V lost 2 bases and J 5 bases, leaving 20 bases between the germline ends. The CDR3 region is CASSVAPTKSTHEQYF. DNA for the CDR3: TGTGCCAGCAGCGTCGCCCCTACAAAATCCACTCACGAGCAGTACTTC.

This rearrangement joins TRBV5-6 to TRBJ2-1; D remains unclear. V lost 4 bases and J 5 bases, leaving 10 bases between the germline ends. CDR3 length: 13 residues. In germline, CDR1 is SGHDT, CDR2 YYEEEE. This chain's CDR3 is CASSIDSNNEQFF. CDR3 DNA: TGTGCCAGCAGCATAGACTCTAACAATGAGCAGTTCTTC.

The chain carries TRBV9 and TRBJ2-1; D possibly corresponds to TRBD2 (6 bases). The ends were cut back, 0 bases at V and 8 bases at J, with 6 bases in the middle. CDR1 is SGDLS and CDR2 is YYNGEE in the germline V gene. The CDR3 is 12 residues long. DNA of the CDR3: TGTGCCAGCAGCGTAGCGGGAGATGAGCAGTTCTTC. It codes for CASSVAGDEQFF.

The chain links TRBV24-1 to TRBJ2-1; no clear D. The V gene lost 5 bases and the J gene lost 5 bases, with 15 bases spanning the gap. CDR3 length: 15 amino acids. The germline V gene has CDR1 KGHDR and CDR2 SFDVKD. The CDR3 nucleotides read TGTGCCACCAGTGCCGACATTACTACACACAATGAGCAGTTCTTC. Protein sequence: CATSADITTHNEQFF.

This clonotype was picked up one time. This chain connects TRBV29-1 to TRBJ2-1, with TRBD1 identical over 10 bases. The CDR3 has 12 amino acids. Germline V gene sequence: CDR1 SQVTM, CDR2 ANQGSEA. V dropped 7 bases and J dropped 5; count of bases not matched to a gene: 2. CDR3 loop: CSAGTGDNEQFF. In DNA form, the CDR3 reads TGCAGCGCAGGGACAGGGGACAATGAGCAGTTCTTC.

The V call is TRBV20-1, the J call TRBJ2-5; 7 bases are a match to TRBD2. The CDR3 has 14 amino acids. V shed 5 bases and J 4 bases; nucleotides not matched to a gene: 10. In germline, CDR1 is DFQATT, CDR2 SNEGSKA (reference sequence). CDR3 protein: CSAYVPGGGETQYF. The CDR3 DNA follows: TGCAGTGCTTACGTTCCGGGGGGAGGAGAGACCCAGTACTTC.

The chain recombines TRBV5-6 with TRBJ2-2; D possibly matches TRBD1 or TRBD2 (5 bases each). CDR3 length: 16 amino acids. The V gene lost 8 bases and the J gene lost 1 base, with 18 bases spanning the gap. The germline CDR1 and CDR2 sequences are SGHDT and YYEEEE. CDR3 in DNA: TGTGCCAGTCGAAACTGGGGACGGCAGAACACCGGGGAGCTGTTTTTT. Translation gives CASRNWGRQNTGELFF.

The chain links TRBV13 to TRBJ2-2; the D gene is possibly TRBD1 (6 bases). The CDR3 sequence is 14 residues long. Trimming cost V 6 bases and J 2 bases, with 10 bases left between them. Germline V lookup: CDR1 PRHDT, CDR2 FYEKMQ (reference sequence). The CDR3 DNA reads as TGTGCCAGCAGTCCCGGGACAAACACCGGGGAGCTGTTTTTT. Translating gives CASSPGTNTGELFF.

V is TRBV12-3 or TRBV12-4 and J is TRBJ1-1; 7 nucleotides match TRBD1. V trimming: 5 bases; J trimming: 8 bases; junction bases outside the gene matches: 5. There are 12 residues in the CDR3. The CDR3 sequence: CASSPLGQEAFF. CDR3 sequence (DNA): TGTGCCAGCAGTCCCCTGGGACAGGAAGCTTTCTTT.

The chain carries TRBV5-1 and TRBJ2-7, with D maybe TRBD2 (6 bases). The CDR3 covers 18 residues. Germline V gene lookup returns CDR1 SGHRS and CDR2 YFSETQ. Trimming removed 1 base from V and 3 bases from J, with 23 bases in between. The CDR3 coding sequence is TGCGCCAGCAGCTTGTCCCGGGAGTTTGGGGGTAGCGGCTACGAGCAGTACTTC. Protein sequence: CASSLSREFGGSGYEQYF.

V usage is TRBV3-1 and J usage is TRBJ2-2; 8 positions agree with TRBD2. This CDR3 is 14 amino acids long. V lost 4 bases to trimming and J lost 6 bases; unmatched junction nucleotides: 4. Germline CDR1 and CDR2: LGHDT and YNNKEL (reference sequence). The DNA of the CDR3 is TGTGCCAGCAGCCTTCAGCGGGAGTCCGGGGAGCTGTTTTTT. As protein: CASSLQRESGELFF.

The V gene is TRBV29-1, the J gene TRBJ2-3; 12 bases agree with TRBD2. The CDR3 loop spans 12 amino acids. V dropped 7 bases and J dropped 5; count of bases not matched to a gene: 1. Germline loops: CDR1 SQVTM, CDR2 ANQGSEA. This CDR3 is CSGGLAGDTQYF. Written as DNA, the CDR3 is TGCAGCGGGGGACTAGCGGGAGATACGCAGTATTTT.

The genes are TRBV29-1 and TRBJ2-5; tentatively, D is TRBD2 (6 bases). The CDR3 extends over 14 amino acids. Germline V gene sequence: CDR1 SQVTM, CDR2 ANQGSEA. Trimming pared 7 bases from V and 5 bases from J, leaving 20 bases between. CDR3 sequence (DNA): TGCAGCGGGTCCGTGGGGAGGAGGCTTGAGACCCAGTACTTC. This gives the protein CSGSVGRRLETQYF.

The genes are TRBV9 and TRBJ2-1; 8 nucleotides agree with TRBD2. With 4 bases clipped from V and 9 bases from J, the junction kept 12 bases outside the gene matches. The CDR3 runs to 15 residues. Germline V lookup: CDR1 SGDLS, CDR2 YYNGEE. CDR3 DNA sequence: TGTGCCAGCAGCCCAGAAGACGGGAGGGCTGGTGAGCAGTTCTTC. Translation gives CASSPEDGRAGEQFF. The full variable domain, in which reference TRBV9 and TRBJ2-1 provide the parts outside the CDR3, is DSGVTQTPKHLITATGQRVTLRCSPRSGDLSVYWYQQSLDQGLQFLIQYYNGEERAKGNILERFSAQQFPDLHSELNLSSLELGDSALYFCASSPEDGRAGEQFFGPGTRLTVL.

This chain connects TRBV11-2 to TRBJ2-5, with a tentative D call TRBD2 (6 bases). V lost 5 bases and J 4 bases, leaving 11 bases between the germline ends. Germline V gives CDR1 SGHAT, CDR2 FQNNGV. This CDR3 has 13 amino acids. CDR3 DNA sequence: TGTGCCAGCAGCGCCTGGGACTCAGAGACCCAGTACTTC. Amino acids: CASSAWDSETQYF.

This rearrangement joins TRBV7-2 to TRBJ1-2; D not resolved. V gave up 5 bases and J gave up 7 bases, with 8 bases separating them. The germline V gene encodes CDR1 SGHTA and CDR2 FQGNSA. CDR3 length: 11 residues. The CDR3 bases are TGTGCCAGCAGCGCAGGCACTGGCTACACCTTC. It encodes CASSAGTGYTF.

The chain combines TRBV25-1 with TRBJ2-7; 7 bases line up with TRBD1. Germline V gene lookup returns CDR1 MGHDK and CDR2 SYGVNS. V gave up 3 bases and J gave up 2 bases; unmatched junction bases: 7. This CDR3 is 15 amino acids long. The CDR3 DNA sequence: TGTGCCAGCAGTGACCTGGACAGGAACGCCTACGAGCAGTACTTC. This codes for CASSDLDRNAYEQYF.

The chain is built from TRBV20-1 and TRBJ2-3; tentatively, D is TRBD1 or TRBD2 (5 bases each). Germline values: CDR1 DFQATT, CDR2 SNEGSKA (reference sequence). Trimming took off 6 bases at V and 0 bases at J, with 28 bases between the two ends. The CDR3 is 19 residues long. CDR3 loop: CSATPTEGTMGRSTDTQYF. Written as DNA, the CDR3 is TGCAGTGCCACGCCAACCGAGGGGACCATGGGGCGGAGCACAGATACGCAGTATTTT.

The chain has TRBV12-3 or TRBV12-4 and TRBJ1-1; unclear D gene. This CDR3 comprises 12 residues. V shed 5 bases and J shed 4 bases, with 8 bases lying between them. CDR3: CASSPIGTEAFF. In DNA form, the CDR3 reads TGTGCCAGCAGTCCGATTGGCACTGAAGCTTTCTTT.

This chain joins TRBV12-3 or TRBV12-4 and TRBJ2-1, with D possibly TRBD2 on 6 matching bases. V was clipped by 6 bases and J by 11 bases, with 20 bases between them. The CDR3 totals 14 residues. The CDR3 DNA sequence: TGTGCCAGCAGCCGTACCCCAGCTAGCGATAAGCAGTTCTTC. Its protein product is CASSRTPASDKQFF.

The chain joins TRBV28 to TRBJ2-3, with D perhaps TRBD2 (6 bases). The CDR3 consists of 15 residues. The ends were cut back, 4 bases at V and 9 bases at J, with 20 bases in the middle. Germline values: CDR1 MDHEN, CDR2 SYDVKM. The DNA for the CDR3 is TGTGCCAGCAGTTATAGACGGGACTCAAGTCCCACGCAGTATTTT. Protein: CASSYRRDSSPTQYF.

The J gene is TRBJ2-3, the V gene TRBV30; D uncertain. CDR3 size: 14 residues. Germline V gene sequence: CDR1 GTSNPN, CDR2 SVGIG (reference sequence). Trimming shortened V by 3 bases and J by 0 bases, and 10 bases separated the two germline ends. CDR3 coding DNA: TGTGCCTGGAGCTTCCTAGGGAGCACAGATACGCAGTATTTT. Its protein is CAWSFLGSTDTQYF.

For the CDR3, the DNA is TGTGCCAGCAGTCCGCCGACTAGCGGGAGAGAGACCCAGTACTTC. Translation gives CASSPPTSGRETQYF. V usage is TRBV27 and J usage is TRBJ2-5, with TRBD2 matching 12 bases. Losses at the gene ends were 5 bases for V and 4 bases for J; bases not matched to a gene: 5. The CDR3 covers 15 residues. Germline V gene data show CDR1 as MNHEY and CDR2 as SMNVEV (reference sequence).